This T cell receptor (beta chain) stems from a study of blood T cell repertoires in COVID-19. About the study: PBMCs, B-cell-depleted T cells, or T cells were the source of the cDNA or gDNA that made up the material.

The CDR3 runs to 15 residues. CDR1 and CDR2 (germline): SGHRS, YFSETQ. V was pared by 0 bases and J by 2 bases, with 2 bases of the junction left unmatched. Here immunoSEQ multiplex PCR was the method, and the copy in TCRdb shows in-frame clones only, minus some. The table shows approximately 240,000 clones, with approximately 86% occurring only once. Followed longitudinally, the Seattle patients had been enrolled during active infection. The TCR comes from a woman between 25 and 40 years old with COVID-19, enrolled during active disease. Sequences were obtained from peripheral blood. The chain carries TRBV5-1 and TRBJ1-3, with 7 bases identical to TRBD1. The CDR3 loop reads CASSLGGTAGNTIYF. CDR3 nucleotides: TGCGCCAGCAGCTTGGGGGGGACAGCTGGAAACACCATATATTTT.